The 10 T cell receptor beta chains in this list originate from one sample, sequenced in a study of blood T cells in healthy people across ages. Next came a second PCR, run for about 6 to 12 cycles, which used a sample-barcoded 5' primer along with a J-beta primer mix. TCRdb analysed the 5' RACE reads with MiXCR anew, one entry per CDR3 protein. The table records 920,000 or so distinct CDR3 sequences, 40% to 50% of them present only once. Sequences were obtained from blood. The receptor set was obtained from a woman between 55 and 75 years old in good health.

The CDR3 loop reads CSVKGGGHNEQFF. CDR3 DNA sequence: TGCAGCGTCAAGGGAGGGGGCCACAATGAGCAGTTCTTC. The chain carries TRBV29-1 and TRBJ2-1; D is perhaps TRBD1 or TRBD2 (7 bases each). The length of the CDR3 is 13 residues. V lost 6 bases to trimming and J lost 5 bases, with 14 bases between them. Germline V gene data show CDR1 as SQVTM and CDR2 as ANQGSEA.

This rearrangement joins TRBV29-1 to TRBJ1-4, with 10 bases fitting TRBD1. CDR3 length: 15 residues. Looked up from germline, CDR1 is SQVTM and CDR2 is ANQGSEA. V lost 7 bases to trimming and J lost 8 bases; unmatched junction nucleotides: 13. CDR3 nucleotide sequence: TGCAGCGCCCCGGGAGGGACAGGGGAAGACGAAAAACTGTTTTTT. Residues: CSAPGGTGEDEKLFF.

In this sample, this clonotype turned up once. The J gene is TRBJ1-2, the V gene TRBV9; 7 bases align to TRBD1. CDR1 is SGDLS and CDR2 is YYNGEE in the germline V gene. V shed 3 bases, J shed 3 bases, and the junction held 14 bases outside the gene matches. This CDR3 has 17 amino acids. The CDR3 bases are TGTGCCAGCAGCGCCCCATCAGGGACAGAGGTAGACTATGGCTACACCTTC. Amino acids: CASSAPSGTEVDYGYTF.

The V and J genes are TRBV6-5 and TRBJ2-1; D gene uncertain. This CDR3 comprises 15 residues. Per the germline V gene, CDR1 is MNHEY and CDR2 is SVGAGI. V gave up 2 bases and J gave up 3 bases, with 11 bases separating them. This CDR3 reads CASSYGLEVYNEQFF. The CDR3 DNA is TGTGCCAGCAGTTACGGGCTAGAGGTCTACAATGAGCAGTTCTTC.

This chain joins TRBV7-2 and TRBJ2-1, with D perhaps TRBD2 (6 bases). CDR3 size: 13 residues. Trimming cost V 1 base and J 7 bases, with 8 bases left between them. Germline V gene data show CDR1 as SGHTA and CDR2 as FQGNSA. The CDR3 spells CASSLGAGNEQFF. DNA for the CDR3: TGTGCCAGCAGCTTAGGTGCGGGGAATGAGCAGTTCTTC.

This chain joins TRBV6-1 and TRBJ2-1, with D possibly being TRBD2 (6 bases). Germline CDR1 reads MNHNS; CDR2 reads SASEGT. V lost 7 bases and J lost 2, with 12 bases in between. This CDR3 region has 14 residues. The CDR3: CASILSGAYNEQFF. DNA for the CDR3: TGTGCCAGCATCCTATCGGGAGCCTACAATGAGCAGTTCTTC.

CDR3 amino acids: CASSQLSASSYNEQFF. CDR3 coding DNA: TGTGCCAGCAGCCAGCTTAGCGCCAGCTCCTACAATGAGCAGTTCTTC. The chain joins TRBV7-9 to TRBJ2-1, with D perhaps matching TRBD2 (5 bases). CDR1 is SEHNR, CDR2 FQNEAQ, per germline (reference sequence). The CDR3 contains 16 residues. V shed 5 bases and J shed 0 bases, with 14 bases lying between them.

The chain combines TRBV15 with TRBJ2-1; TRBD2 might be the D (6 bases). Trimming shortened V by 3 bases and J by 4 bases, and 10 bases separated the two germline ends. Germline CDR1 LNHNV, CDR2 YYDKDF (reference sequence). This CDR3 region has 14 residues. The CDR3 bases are TGTGCCACCAGCAGCCTAGCGACGTACAATGAGCAGTTCTTC. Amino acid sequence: CATSSLATYNEQFF.

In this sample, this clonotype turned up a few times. As DNA, the CDR3 is TGCGCCAGCAGCTTGCCCCGGGACAGGGTCTACGAGCAGTACTTC. Translating it yields CASSLPRDRVYEQYF. The chain couples TRBV5-1 to TRBJ2-4, with 9 bases that match TRBD1. The J call is in doubt because the DNA end fits TRBJ2-7 better. The germline V gene encodes CDR1 SGHRS and CDR2 YFSETQ. The CDR3 spans 15 residues.

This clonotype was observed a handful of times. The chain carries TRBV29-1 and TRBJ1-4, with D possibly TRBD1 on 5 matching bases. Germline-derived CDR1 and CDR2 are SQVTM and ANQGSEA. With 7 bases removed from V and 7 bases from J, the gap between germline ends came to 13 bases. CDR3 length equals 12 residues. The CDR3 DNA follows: TGCAGCGCTGCGTCCGGGGGTGAAAAACTGTTTTTT. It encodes CSAASGGEKLFF.